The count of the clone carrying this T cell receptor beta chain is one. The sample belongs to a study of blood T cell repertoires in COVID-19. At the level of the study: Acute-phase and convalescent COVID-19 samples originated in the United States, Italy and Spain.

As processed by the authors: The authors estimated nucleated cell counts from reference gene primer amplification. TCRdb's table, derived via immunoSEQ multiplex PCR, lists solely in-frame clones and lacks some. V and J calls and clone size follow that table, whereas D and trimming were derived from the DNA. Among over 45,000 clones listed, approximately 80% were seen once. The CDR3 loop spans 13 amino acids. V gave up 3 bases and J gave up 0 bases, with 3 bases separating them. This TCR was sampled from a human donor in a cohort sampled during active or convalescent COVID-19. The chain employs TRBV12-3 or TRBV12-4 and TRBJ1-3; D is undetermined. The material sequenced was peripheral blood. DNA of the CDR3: TGTGCCAGCAGTTTGGCCTCTGGAAACACCATATATTTT. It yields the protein CASSLASGNTIYF.